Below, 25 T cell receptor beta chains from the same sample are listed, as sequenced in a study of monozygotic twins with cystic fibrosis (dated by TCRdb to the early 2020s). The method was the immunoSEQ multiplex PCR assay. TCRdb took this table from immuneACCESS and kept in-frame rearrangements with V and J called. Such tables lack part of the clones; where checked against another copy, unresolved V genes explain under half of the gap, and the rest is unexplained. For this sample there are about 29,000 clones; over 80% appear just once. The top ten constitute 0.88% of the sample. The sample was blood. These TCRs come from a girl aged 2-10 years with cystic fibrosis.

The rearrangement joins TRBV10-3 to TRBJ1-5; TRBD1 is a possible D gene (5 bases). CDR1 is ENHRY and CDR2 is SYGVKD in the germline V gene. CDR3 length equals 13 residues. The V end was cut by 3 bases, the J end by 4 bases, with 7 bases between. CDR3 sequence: CAISEDRNQPQHF. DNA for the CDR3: TGTGCCATCAGTGAAGACAGAAATCAGCCCCAGCATTTT.

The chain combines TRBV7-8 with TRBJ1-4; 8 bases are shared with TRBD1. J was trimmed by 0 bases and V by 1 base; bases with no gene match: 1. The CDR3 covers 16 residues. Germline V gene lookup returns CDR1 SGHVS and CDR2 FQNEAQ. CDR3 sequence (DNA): TGTGCCAGCAGCTTAGTACAGGGGGCAACTAATGAAAAACTGTTTTTT. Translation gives CASSLVQGATNEKLFF.

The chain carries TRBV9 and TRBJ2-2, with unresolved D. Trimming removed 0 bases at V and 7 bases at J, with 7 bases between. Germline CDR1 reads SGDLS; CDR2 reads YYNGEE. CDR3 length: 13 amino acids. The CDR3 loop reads CASSVVDGGELFF. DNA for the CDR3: TGTGCCAGCAGCGTAGTGGACGGCGGGGAGCTGTTTTTT.

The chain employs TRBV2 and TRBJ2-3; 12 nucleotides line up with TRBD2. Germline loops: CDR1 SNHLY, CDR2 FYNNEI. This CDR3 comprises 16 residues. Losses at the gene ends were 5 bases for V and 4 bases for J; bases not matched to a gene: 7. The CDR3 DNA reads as TGTGCCAGCAGTCACCGGACTAGCGGGACCGCAGATACGCAGTATTTT. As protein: CASSHRTSGTADTQYF.

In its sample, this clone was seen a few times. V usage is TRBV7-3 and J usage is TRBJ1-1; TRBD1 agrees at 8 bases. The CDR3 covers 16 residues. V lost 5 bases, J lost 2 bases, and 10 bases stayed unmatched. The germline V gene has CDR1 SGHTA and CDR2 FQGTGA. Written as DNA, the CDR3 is TGTGCCAGCAGCATACACGCGACAGGGGACAACACTGAAGCTTTCTTT. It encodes CASSIHATGDNTEAFF.

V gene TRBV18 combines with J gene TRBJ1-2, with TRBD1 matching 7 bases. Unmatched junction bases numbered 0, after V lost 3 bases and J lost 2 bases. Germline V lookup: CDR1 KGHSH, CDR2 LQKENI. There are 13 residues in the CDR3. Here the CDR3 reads CASSPGQNYGYTF. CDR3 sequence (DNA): TGTGCCAGCTCACCGGGACAGAACTATGGCTACACCTTC.

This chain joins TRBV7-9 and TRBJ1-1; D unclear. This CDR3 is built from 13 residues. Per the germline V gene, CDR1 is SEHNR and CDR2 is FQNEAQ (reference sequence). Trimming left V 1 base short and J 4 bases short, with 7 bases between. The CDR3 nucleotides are TGTGCCAGCAGCTTAGTGGGTTTCACTGAAGCTTTCTTT. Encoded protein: CASSLVGFTEAFF.

This chain's CDR3 is CASGSGRANQPQHF. The CDR3 DNA sequence: TGTGCCAGTGGGTCGGGCAGGGCAAATCAGCCCCAGCATTTT. This rearrangement joins TRBV19 to TRBJ1-5; possibly TRBD1 for D (5 bases). Germline values: CDR1 LNHDA, CDR2 SQIVND (reference sequence). The CDR3 covers 14 residues. The V end was cut by 8 bases, the J end by 4 bases, with 15 bases between.

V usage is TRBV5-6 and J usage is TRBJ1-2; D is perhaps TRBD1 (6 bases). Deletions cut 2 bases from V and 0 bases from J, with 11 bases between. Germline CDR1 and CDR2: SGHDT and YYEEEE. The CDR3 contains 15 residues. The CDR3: CASSFVDRANYGYTF. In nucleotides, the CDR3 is TGTGCCAGCAGCTTCGTGGACAGAGCTAACTATGGCTACACCTTC.

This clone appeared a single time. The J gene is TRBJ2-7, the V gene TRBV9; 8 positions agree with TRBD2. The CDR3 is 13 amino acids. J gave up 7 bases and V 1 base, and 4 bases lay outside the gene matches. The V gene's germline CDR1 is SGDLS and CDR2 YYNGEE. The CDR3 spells CASSVQAGDEQYF. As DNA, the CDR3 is TGTGCCAGCAGCGTACAAGCGGGAGATGAGCAGTACTTC. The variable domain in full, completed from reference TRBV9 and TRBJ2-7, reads DSGVTQTPKHLITATGQRVTLRCSPRSGDLSVYWYQQSLDQGLQFLIQYYNGEERAKGNILERFSAQQFPDLHSELNLSSLELGDSALYFCASSVQAGDEQYFGPGTRLTVT.

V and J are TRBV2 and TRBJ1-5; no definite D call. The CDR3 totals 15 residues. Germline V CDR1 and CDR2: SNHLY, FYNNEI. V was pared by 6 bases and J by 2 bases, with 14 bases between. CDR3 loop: CASSGRGERNQPQHF. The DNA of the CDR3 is TGTGCCAGCAGCGGACGGGGTGAACGCAATCAGCCCCAGCATTTT.

CDR3 protein: CASGLEGLKEYF. Written as DNA, the CDR3 is TGTGCTAGTGGTTTGGAGGGACTCAAGGAGTATTTT. The genes are TRBV12-5 and TRBJ2-3; D may be TRBD2 (6 bases). Germline-derived CDR1 and CDR2 are LGHNT and FRNRAP. The CDR3 has 12 residues. Between the trimmed V and J ends, which lost 1 base and 13 bases, there was a span of 12 bases.

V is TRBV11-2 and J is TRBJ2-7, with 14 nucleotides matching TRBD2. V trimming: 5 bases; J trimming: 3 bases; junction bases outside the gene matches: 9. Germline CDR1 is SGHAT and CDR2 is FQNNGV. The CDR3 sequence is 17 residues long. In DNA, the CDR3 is TGTGCCAGCAGCGCCGGGACTAGCGGGAGATGGGTCTACGAGCAGTACTTC. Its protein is CASSAGTSGRWVYEQYF.

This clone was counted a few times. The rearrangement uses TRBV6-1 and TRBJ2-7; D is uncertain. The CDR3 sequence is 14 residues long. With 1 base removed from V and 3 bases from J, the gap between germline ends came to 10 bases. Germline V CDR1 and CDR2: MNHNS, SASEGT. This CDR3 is CASSEGAPGYEQYF. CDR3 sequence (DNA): TGTGCCAGCAGTGAAGGGGCGCCAGGCTACGAGCAGTACTTC.

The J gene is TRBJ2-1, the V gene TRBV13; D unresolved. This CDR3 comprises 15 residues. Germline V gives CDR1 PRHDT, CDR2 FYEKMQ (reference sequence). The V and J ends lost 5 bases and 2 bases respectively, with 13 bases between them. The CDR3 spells CASSPQYRPYNEQFF. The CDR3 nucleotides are TGTGCCAGCAGCCCTCAATACCGCCCCTACAATGAGCAGTTCTTC.

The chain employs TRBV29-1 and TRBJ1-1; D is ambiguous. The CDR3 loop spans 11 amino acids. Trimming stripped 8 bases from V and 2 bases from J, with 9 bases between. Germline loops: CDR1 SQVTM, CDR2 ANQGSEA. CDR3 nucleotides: TGCAGCTCGGAAGAAAACACTGAAGCTTTCTTT. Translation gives CSSEENTEAFF.

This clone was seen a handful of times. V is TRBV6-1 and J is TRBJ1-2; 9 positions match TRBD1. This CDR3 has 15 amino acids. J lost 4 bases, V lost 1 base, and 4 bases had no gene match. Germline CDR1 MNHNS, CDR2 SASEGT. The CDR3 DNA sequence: TGTGCCAGCAGTGAAGGGGGACAGGGATTCTATGGCTACACCTTC. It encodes CASSEGGQGFYGYTF.

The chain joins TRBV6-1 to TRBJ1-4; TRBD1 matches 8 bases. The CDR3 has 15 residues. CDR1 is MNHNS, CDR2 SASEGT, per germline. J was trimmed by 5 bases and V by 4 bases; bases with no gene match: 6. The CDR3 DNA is TGTGCCAGCAGTGCCCACAGGGGGGAAAATGAAAAACTGTTTTTT. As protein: CASSAHRGENEKLFF.

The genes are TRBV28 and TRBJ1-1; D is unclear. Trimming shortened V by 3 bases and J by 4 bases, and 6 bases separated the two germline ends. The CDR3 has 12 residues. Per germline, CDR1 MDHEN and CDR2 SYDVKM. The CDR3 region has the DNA TGTGCCAGCAGTTTGGGAAGCACTGAAGCTTTCTTT. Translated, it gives CASSLGSTEAFF.

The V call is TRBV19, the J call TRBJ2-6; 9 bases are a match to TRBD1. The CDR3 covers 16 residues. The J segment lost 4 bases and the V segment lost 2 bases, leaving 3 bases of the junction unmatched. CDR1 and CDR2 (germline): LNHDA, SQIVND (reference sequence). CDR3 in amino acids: CASSIPQGAGANVLTF. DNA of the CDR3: TGTGCCAGTAGTATACCACAGGGGGCCGGGGCCAACGTCCTGACTTTC.

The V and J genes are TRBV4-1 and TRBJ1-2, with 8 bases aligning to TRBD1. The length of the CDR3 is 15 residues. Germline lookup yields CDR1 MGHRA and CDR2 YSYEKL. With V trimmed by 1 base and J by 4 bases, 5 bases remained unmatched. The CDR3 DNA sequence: TGCGCCAGCAGCCAAGGGACAGGGTTACGCTATGGCTACACCTTC. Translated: CASSQGTGLRYGYTF.

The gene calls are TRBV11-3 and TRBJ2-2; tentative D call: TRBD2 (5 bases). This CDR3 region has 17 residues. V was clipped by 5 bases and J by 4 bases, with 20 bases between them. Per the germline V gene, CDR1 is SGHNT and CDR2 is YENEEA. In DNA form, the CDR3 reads TGTGCCAGCAGCCGTAGTCGAGAGGGCCGCCCCACCGGGGAGCTGTTTTTT. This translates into CASSRSREGRPTGELFF.

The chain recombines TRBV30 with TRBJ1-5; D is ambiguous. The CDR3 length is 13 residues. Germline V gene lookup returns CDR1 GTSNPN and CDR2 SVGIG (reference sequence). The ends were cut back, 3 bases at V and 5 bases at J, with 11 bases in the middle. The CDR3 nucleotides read TGTGCCTGGAGCGAACAATGGGATCAGCCCCAGCATTTT. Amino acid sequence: CAWSEQWDQPQHF. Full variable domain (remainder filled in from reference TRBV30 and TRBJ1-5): SQTIHQWPATLVQPVGSPLSLECTVEGTSNPNLYWYRQAAGRGLQLLFYSVGIGQISSEVPQNLSASRPQDRQFILSSKKLLLSDSGFYLCAWSEQWDQPQHFGDGTRLSIL.

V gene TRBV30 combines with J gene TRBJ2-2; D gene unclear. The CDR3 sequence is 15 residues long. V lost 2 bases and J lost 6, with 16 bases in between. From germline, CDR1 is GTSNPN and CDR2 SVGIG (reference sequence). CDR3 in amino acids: CAWSPPRTLAGELFF. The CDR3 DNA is TGTGCCTGGAGTCCTCCCCGGACCCTCGCCGGGGAGCTGTTTTTT.

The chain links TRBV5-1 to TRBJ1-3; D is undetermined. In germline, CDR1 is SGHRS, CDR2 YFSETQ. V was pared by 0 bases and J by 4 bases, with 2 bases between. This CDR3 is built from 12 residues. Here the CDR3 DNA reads TGCGCCAGCAGCTTGGAAGGAAACACCATATATTTT. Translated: CASSLEGNTIYF. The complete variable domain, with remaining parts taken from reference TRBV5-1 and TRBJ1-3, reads KAGVTQTPRYLIKTRGQQVTLSCSPISGHRSVSWYQQTPGQGLQFLFEYFSETQRNKGNFPGRFSGRQFSNSRSEMNVSTLELGDSALYLCASSLEGNTIYFGEGSWLTVV.